The TCR beta chain under discussion was sequenced for a study of T cell repertoires in cytomegalovirus infection. Study details: Researchers turned to recently identified HLA-C-restricted CMV epitopes as well as well-studied HLA-B-restricted ones.

Study-wide points: Within the response measured ex vivo, HLA-C-restricted CMV-specific TCR beta clonotypes were dominant.

TCRdb re-derived calls from the reads in MiXCR, one entry per CDR3 protein. The repertoire holds approximately 100,000 distinct CDR3 sequences, with roughly two fifths as singletons. CDR3 length: 18 amino acids. Trimming removed 8 bases from V and 4 bases from J, with 24 bases in between. CDR1 and CDR2 (germline): MNHEY, SMNVEV (reference sequence). Details on this clonotype: Its antigen is as yet unknown.

This receptor was identified in a human donor in good health (CMV status not recorded). Some clones in this sample may be carry-over from other donors' samples. Here the sequenced sample was CD8+ T cells from cultured PBMCs, taken from culture after CMV antigen stimulation. The V gene is TRBV27, the J gene TRBJ1-6, with D unresolved. The CDR3, as DNA: TGTGCCAGCGGACTAATACGTTCCGTTGGGCCATATAATTCACCCCTCCACTTT. Its translation: CASGLIRSVGPYNSPLHF.